This TCR beta chain was sequenced during a study of shared clonotypes between healthy human individuals. Produced via immunoSEQ multiplex PCR; TCRdb's table is partial and in-frame only. The top ten clones hold around 1% of a sample with roughly 2,000,000 clones, approximately 95% of them seen once. CDR3 length: 19 residues. Terminally differentiated effector memory CD45RA+ cells were excluded from the naive CD8 cells, which were CD45RO-negative and positively selected for CCR7. The chain uses TRBV21-1 and TRBJ2-5; TRBD2 is the table's D call, not checked against the DNA. TRBV21-1 is a pseudogene locus. The sample comprised naive CD8+ T cells sorted from blood. The source is a man aged 18 to 30 in good health. The CDR3 DNA reads as TGTGCCAGCAGCAAATACAGCTTACAGGGAGAGCGGGATGAAGAGACCCAGTACTTC. This sequence encodes CASSKYSLQGERDEETQYF.